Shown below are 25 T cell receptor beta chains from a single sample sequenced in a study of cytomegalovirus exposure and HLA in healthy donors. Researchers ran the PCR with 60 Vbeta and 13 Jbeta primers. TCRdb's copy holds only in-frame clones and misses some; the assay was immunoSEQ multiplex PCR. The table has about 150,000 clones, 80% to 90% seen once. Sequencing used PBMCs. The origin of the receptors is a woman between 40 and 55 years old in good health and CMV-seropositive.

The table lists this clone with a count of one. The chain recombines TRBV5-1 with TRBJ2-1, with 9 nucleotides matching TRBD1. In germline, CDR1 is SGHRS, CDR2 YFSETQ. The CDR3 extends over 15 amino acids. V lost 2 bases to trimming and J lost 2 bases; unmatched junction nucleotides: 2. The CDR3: CASSLGQGTYNEQFF. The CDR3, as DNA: TGCGCCAGCAGCTTAGGACAGGGGACCTACAATGAGCAGTTCTTC.

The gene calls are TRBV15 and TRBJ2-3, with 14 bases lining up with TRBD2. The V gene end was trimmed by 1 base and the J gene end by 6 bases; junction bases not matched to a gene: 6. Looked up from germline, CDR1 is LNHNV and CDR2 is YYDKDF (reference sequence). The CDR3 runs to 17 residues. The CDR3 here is CATSRGGTSGSRDTQYF. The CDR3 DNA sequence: TGTGCCACCAGCAGAGGCGGGACTAGCGGGAGCCGGGATACGCAGTATTTT. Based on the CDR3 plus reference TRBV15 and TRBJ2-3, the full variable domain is DAMVIQNPRYQVTQFGKPVTLSCSQTLNHNVMYWYQQKSSQAPKLLFHYYDKDFNNEADTPDNFQSRRPNTSFCFLDIRSPGLGDTAMYLCATSRGGTSGSRDTQYFGPGTRLTVL.

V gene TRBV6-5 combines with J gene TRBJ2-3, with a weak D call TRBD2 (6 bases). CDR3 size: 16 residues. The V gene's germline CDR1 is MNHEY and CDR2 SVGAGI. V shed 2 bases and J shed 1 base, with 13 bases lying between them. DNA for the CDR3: TGTGCCAGCAGTTACGCCAGCGCTAGCGGCACAGATACGCAGTATTTT. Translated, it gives CASSYASASGTDTQYF.

This CDR3 reads CASSMVSGTSTDTQYF. CDR3 DNA sequence: TGTGCCAGCTCAATGGTTAGCGGAACTAGCACAGATACGCAGTATTTT. The chain recombines TRBV18 with TRBJ2-3, with D perhaps matching TRBD2 (6 bases). Germline V gives CDR1 KGHSH, CDR2 LQKENI. The germline V and J ends were trimmed by 5 bases and 0 bases, with 15 bases remaining between them. The CDR3 consists of 16 residues.

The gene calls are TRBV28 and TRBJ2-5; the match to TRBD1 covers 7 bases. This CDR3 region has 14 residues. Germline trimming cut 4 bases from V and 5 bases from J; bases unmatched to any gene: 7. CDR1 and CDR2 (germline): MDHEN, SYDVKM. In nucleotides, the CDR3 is TGTGCCAGCAGTTCTCAGGGGGTTCGGGAGACCCAGTACTTC. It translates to CASSSQGVRETQYF.

The CDR3 DNA sequence: TGCAGTGCGCAGGGACTAAATGAGCAGTTCTTC. Its translation: CSAQGLNEQFF. The chain recombines TRBV20-1 with TRBJ2-1; 7 positions match TRBD2. Trimming took 6 bases from V and 7 from J; bases not matched to a gene: 3. The CDR3 has 11 residues. Germline V gene sequence: CDR1 DFQATT, CDR2 SNEGSKA (reference sequence).

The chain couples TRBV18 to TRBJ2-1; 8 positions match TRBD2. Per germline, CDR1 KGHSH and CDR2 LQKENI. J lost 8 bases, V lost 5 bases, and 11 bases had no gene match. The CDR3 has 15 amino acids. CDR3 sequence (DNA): TGTGCCAGCTCATTCTCGATTAGCGGGGTCGATGAGCAGTTCTTC. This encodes CASSFSISGVDEQFF.

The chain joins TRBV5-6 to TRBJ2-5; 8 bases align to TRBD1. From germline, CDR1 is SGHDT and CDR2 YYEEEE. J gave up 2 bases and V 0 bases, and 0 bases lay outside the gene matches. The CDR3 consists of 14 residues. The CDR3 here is CASSLDRGQETQYF. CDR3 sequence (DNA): TGTGCCAGCAGCTTGGACAGGGGGCAAGAGACCCAGTACTTC.

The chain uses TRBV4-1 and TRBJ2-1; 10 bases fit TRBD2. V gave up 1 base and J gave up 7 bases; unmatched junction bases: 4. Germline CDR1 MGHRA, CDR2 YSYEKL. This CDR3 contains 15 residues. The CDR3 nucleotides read TGCGCCAGCAGCCAAGTGAGCGGGAGGGCTAATGAGCAGTTCTTC. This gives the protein CASSQVSGRANEQFF.

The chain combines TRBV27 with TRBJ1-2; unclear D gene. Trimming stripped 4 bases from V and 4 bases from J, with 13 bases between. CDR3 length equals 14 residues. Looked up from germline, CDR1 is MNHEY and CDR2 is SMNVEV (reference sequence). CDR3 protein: CASSSAPVSYGYTF. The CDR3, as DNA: TGTGCCAGCAGTTCCGCCCCGGTTAGCTATGGCTACACCTTC.

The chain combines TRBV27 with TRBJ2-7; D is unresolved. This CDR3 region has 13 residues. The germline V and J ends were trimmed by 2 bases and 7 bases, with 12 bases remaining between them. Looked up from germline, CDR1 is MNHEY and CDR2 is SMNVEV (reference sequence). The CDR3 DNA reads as TGTGCCAGCAGTTTAGCCCCTGACATGGAGCAGTACTTC. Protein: CASSLAPDMEQYF.

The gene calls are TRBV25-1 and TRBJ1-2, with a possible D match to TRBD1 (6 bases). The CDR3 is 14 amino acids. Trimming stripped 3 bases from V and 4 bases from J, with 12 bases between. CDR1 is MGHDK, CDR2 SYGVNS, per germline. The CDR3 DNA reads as TGTGCCAGCAGTGAGTCGACAGGTCTCTATGGCTACACCTTC. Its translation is CASSESTGLYGYTF.

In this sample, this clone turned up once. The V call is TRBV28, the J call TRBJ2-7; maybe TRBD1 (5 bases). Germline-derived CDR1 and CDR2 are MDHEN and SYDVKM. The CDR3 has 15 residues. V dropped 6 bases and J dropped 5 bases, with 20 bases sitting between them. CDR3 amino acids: CASRPSGHVWDEQYF. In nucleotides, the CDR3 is TGTGCCAGCAGGCCATCAGGGCACGTCTGGGACGAGCAGTACTTC.

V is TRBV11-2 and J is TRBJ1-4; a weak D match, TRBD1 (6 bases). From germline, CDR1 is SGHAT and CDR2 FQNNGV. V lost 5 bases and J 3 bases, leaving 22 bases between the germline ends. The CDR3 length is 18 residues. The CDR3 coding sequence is TGTGCCAGCAGCGATCCGCGGACAGCCAGTATAGCTAATGAAAAACTGTTTTTT. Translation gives CASSDPRTASIANEKLFF.

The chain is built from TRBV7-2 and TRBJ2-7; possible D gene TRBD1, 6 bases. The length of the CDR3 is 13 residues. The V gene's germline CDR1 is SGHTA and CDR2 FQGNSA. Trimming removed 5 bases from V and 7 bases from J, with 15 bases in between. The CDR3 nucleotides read TGTGCCAGCAGCACACAACAGGGTGGGGAGCAGTACTTC. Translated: CASSTQQGGEQYF.

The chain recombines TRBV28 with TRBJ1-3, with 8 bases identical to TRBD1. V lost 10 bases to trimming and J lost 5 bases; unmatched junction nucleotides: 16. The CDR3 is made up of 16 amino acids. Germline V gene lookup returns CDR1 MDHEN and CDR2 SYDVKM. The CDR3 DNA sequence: TGTGCCACCCTAACCCAAAGGCAGGGGGCCAGAAACACCATATATTTT. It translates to CATLTQRQGARNTIYF.

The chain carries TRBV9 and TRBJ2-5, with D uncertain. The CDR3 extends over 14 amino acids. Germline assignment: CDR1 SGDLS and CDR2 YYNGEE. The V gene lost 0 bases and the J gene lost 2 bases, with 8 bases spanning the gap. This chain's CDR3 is CASSVEPQQETQYF. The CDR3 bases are TGTGCCAGCAGCGTAGAGCCCCAACAAGAGACCCAGTACTTC.

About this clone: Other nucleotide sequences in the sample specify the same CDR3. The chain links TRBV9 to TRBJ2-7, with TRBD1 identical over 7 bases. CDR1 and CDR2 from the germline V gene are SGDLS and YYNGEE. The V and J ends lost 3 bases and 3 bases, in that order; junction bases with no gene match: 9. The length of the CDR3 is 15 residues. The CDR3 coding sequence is TGTGCCAGCAGCGCCGCCGGGACAGCTGACTACGAGCAGTACTTC. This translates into CASSAAGTADYEQYF. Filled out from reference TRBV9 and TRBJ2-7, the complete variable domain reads DSGVTQTPKHLITATGQRVTLRCSPRSGDLSVYWYQQSLDQGLQFLIQYYNGEERAKGNILERFSAQQFPDLHSELNLSSLELGDSALYFCASSAAGTADYEQYFGPGTRLTVT.

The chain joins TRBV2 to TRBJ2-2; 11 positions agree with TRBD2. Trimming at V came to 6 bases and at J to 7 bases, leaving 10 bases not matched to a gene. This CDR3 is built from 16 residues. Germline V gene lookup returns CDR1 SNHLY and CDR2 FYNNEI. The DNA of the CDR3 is TGTGCCAGCAGCGGAACTAGCGGGAGTCTAGTCGGGGAGCTGTTTTTT. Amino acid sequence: CASSGTSGSLVGELFF.

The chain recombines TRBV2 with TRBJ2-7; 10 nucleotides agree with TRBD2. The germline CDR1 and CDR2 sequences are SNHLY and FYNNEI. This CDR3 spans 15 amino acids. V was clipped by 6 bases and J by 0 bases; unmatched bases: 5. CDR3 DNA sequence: TGTGCCAGCAGCCCGACTAGCGGGTTCTCCTACGAGCAGTACTTC. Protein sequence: CASSPTSGFSYEQYF.

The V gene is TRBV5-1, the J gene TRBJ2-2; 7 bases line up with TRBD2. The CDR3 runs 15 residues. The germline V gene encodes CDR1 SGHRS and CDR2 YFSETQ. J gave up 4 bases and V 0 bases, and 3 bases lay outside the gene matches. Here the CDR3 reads CASSLAVAGTGELFF. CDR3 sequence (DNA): TGCGCCAGCAGCTTGGCGGTAGCGGGCACCGGGGAGCTGTTTTTT.

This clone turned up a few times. CDR3 bases: TGTGCCAGCAGCTTGGCCGGGGGGGTTTCACCCCTCCACTTT. Protein: CASSLAGGVSPLHF. V usage is TRBV5-6 and J usage is TRBJ1-6, with D possibly matching TRBD1 (5 bases). The CDR3 is 14 residues long. The germline CDR1 and CDR2 sequences are SGHDT and YYEEEE. Trimming left V 0 bases short and J 9 bases short, with 10 bases between.

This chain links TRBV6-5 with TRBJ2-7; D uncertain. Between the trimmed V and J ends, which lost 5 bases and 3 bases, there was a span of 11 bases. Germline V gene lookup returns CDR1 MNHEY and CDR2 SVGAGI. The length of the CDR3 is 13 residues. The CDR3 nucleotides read TGTGCCAGCAGTCGAACCACGGGCTACGAGCAGTACTTC. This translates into CASSRTTGYEQYF.

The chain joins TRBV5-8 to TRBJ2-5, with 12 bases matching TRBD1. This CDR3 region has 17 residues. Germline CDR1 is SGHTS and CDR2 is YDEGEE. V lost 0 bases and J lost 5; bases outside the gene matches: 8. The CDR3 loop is CASSLVFGTGGRETQYF. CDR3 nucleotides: TGTGCCAGCAGCTTGGTCTTTGGGACAGGGGGCCGGGAGACCCAGTACTTC.

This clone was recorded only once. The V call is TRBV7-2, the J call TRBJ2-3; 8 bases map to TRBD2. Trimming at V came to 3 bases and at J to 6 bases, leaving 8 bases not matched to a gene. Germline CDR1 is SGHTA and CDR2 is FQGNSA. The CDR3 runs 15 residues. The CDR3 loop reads CASSFPGTSPDTQYF. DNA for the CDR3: TGTGCCAGCAGCTTTCCCGGGACTAGTCCCGATACGCAGTATTTT. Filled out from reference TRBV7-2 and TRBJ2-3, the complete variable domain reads GAGVSQSPSNKVTEKGKDVELRCDPISGHTALYWYRQSLGQGLEFLIYFQGNSAPDKSGLPSDRFSAERTGGSVSTLTIQRTQQEDSAVYLCASSFPGTSPDTQYFGPGTRLTVL.